These 17 T cell receptor beta chains were sequenced from one sample in a study of early T cells in non-severe SARS-CoV-2 infection. TCRdb used MiXCR to reprocess the 5' RACE reads, holding one entry per CDR3 protein. The table includes approximately 66,000 distinct CDR3 sequences, about 13% detected once. Sequencing was performed on whole blood. Receptors originate from an adult who was a healthcare worker with PCR-confirmed SARS-CoV-2 infection or an uninfected control (not recorded which).

At least ten counts were recorded for this clonotype. V and J are TRBV2 and TRBJ2-7, with D possibly TRBD2 on 6 matching bases. V lost 4 bases, J lost 3 bases, and 13 bases lay in between. The CDR3 spans 14 residues. CDR1 and CDR2 from the germline V gene are SNHLY and FYNNEI. The CDR3 region is CASSVVGLRYEQYF. CDR3 nucleotides: TGTGCCAGCAGTGTAGTCGGACTACGCTACGAGCAGTACTTC.

This chain links TRBV18 with TRBJ2-7; TRBD1 aligns across 9 bases. J lost 6 bases, V lost 3 bases, and 6 bases had no gene match. CDR3 length: 14 amino acids. Germline values: CDR1 KGHSH, CDR2 LQKENI. This CDR3 is CASSPLGQGSEQYF. The CDR3 region has the DNA TGTGCCAGCTCACCCTTGGGACAGGGAAGCGAGCAGTACTTC.

V usage is TRBV12-3 or TRBV12-4 and J usage is TRBJ1-1; D uncertain. The CDR3 has 14 amino acids. The V end was cut by 1 base, the J end by 0 bases, with 6 bases between. CDR3 coding DNA: TGTGCCAGCAGTTTAGAACAGATGAACACTGAAGCTTTCTTT. Translating it yields CASSLEQMNTEAFF.

The chain joins TRBV3-1 to TRBJ1-3; D unclear. The ends were cut back, 2 bases at V and 0 bases at J, with 2 bases in the middle. Germline-derived CDR1 and CDR2 are LGHDT and YNNKEL (reference sequence). The length of the CDR3 is 13 residues. Here the CDR3 DNA reads TGTGCCAGCAGCCAAAGCTCTGGAAACACCATATATTTT. It is translated as CASSQSSGNTIYF.

J is TRBJ2-3 and V is TRBV5-6; D call uncertain. Germline values: CDR1 SGHDT, CDR2 YYEEEE. Trimming took 0 bases from V and 2 from J, leaving 16 bases between them. CDR3 length: 17 residues. CDR3 bases: TGTGCCAGCAGCTTGGATAGGCTGGTTAGAGACACAGATACGCAGTATTTT. Translating it yields CASSLDRLVRDTDTQYF.

On this clonotype itself: A much larger clone is a single base away; this may be a read error. The chain uses TRBV5-4 and TRBJ2-7, with D perhaps matching TRBD2 (5 bases). The CDR3 is 14 residues long. V lost 0 bases to trimming and J lost 3 bases, with 10 bases between them. Looked up from germline, CDR1 is SGHNT and CDR2 is YYREEE (reference sequence). The DNA for the CDR3 is TGTGCCAGCAGCTTGGGCAGGAGGAACTACGAGCAGTACTTC. Amino acids: CASSLGRRNYEQYF. Drawing the rest from reference TRBV5-4 and TRBJ2-7, the complete variable domain is ETGVTQSPTHLIKTRGQQVTLRCSSQSGHNTVSWYQQALGQGPQFIFQYYREEENGRGNFPPRFSGLQFPNYSSELNVNALELDDSALYLCASSLGRRNYEQYFGPGTRLTVT.

This clonotype was observed a handful of times. The chain joins TRBV3-2 to TRBJ1-6. TRBV3-2 is an annotated pseudogene. This CDR3 spans 14 amino acids. The CDR3 spells CASSQSFRDSPLHF. The DNA for the CDR3 is TGTGCCAGCAGCCAAAGTTTTCGGGATTCACCCCTCCACTTT.

The sample holds many counts of this clonotype. The rearrangement uses TRBV5-1 and TRBJ1-5, with D possibly matching TRBD1 (5 bases). Germline assignment: CDR1 SGHRS and CDR2 YFSETQ. Trimming left V 0 bases short and J 5 bases short, with 6 bases between. The CDR3 loop spans 13 amino acids. Here the CDR3 DNA reads TGCGCCAGCAGCTTGGTGGGGGATCAGCCCCAGCATTTT. This gives the protein CASSLVGDQPQHF.

This clonotype appeared a few times. The chain links TRBV5-6 to TRBJ2-6; D unclear. Germline loops: CDR1 SGHDT, CDR2 YYEEEE. This CDR3 is 17 amino acids long. Trimming removed 0 bases from V and 0 bases from J, with 10 bases in between. CDR3 DNA: TGTGCCAGCAGCTTGGTCGGAAATTTCTCTGGGGCCAACGTCCTGACTTTC. It encodes CASSLVGNFSGANVLTF.

This chain connects TRBV5-6 to TRBJ2-7; 13 bases are a match to TRBD2. There are 14 residues in the CDR3. J gave up 7 bases and V 4 bases, and 5 bases lay outside the gene matches. The germline gives CDR1 SGHDT, CDR2 YYEEEE. CDR3 residues: CASSLGLAGVEQYF. CDR3 sequence (DNA): TGTGCCAGCAGCCTAGGACTAGCGGGAGTTGAGCAGTACTTC.

This clonotype has ten or more counts. The chain uses TRBV5-4 and TRBJ2-3; D gene ambiguous. The germline CDR1 and CDR2 sequences are SGHNT and YYREEE (reference sequence). V was shortened by 1 base and J by 2 bases, with 5 bases between the two germline ends. The CDR3 contains 13 residues. The CDR3 is CASSLTNTDTQYF. The CDR3 DNA reads as TGTGCCAGCAGCTTGACTAACACAGATACGCAGTATTTT.

The table lists this clonotype with many counts. The V and J genes are TRBV20-1 and TRBJ2-3; 7 bases fit TRBD2. After removal of 0 bases from V and 5 bases from J, the junction contained 8 bases not matched to a gene. This CDR3 region has 15 residues. The germline V gene has CDR1 DFQATT and CDR2 SNEGSKA (reference sequence). The CDR3, as DNA: TGCAGTGCTAGAGATTTAGCGGGTGATTTAGATACGCAGTATTTT. Amino acids: CSARDLAGDLDTQYF.

This clonotype was seen ten or more times. The J gene is TRBJ2-7, the V gene TRBV5-1; D unclear. CDR1 is SGHRS, CDR2 YFSETQ, per germline. Trimming stripped 7 bases from V and 3 bases from J, with 11 bases between. The CDR3 contains 12 residues. This CDR3 reads CASYIDGYEQYF. DNA of the CDR3: TGCGCCAGCTACATAGACGGCTACGAGCAGTACTTC.

This chain uses TRBV7-3 with TRBJ2-2, with 8 nucleotides matching TRBD2. Germline CDR1 SGHTA, CDR2 FQGTGA. The trim removed 2 bases at V and 7 bases at J, leaving 12 bases unmatched. The CDR3 is made up of 17 amino acids. The CDR3 reads CASSLSLADLNFGELFF. Here the CDR3 DNA reads TGTGCCAGCAGCTTATCACTAGCGGACCTAAATTTCGGGGAGCTGTTTTTT.

This clonotype was seen repeatedly, ten times or more. The chain couples TRBV5-1 to TRBJ2-3; D is undetermined. The germline CDR1 and CDR2 sequences are SGHRS and YFSETQ. The CDR3 loop spans 14 amino acids. Between the trimmed V and J ends, which lost 4 bases and 1 base, there was a span of 10 bases. The CDR3 DNA follows: TGCGCCAGCAGCGAACCTCAGGGCACAGATACGCAGTATTTT. The encoded protein is CASSEPQGTDTQYF. The variable domain in full, with the rest retrieved from reference TRBV5-1 and TRBJ2-3, is KAGVTQTPRYLIKTRGQQVTLSCSPISGHRSVSWYQQTPGQGLQFLFEYFSETQRNKGNFPGRFSGRQFSNSRSEMNVSTLELGDSALYLCASSEPQGTDTQYFGPGTRLTVL.

This clonotype has a count of ten or more. This CDR3 is CSARDEGAQSETQYF. The CDR3 DNA is TGCAGTGCTAGAGATGAGGGGGCGCAGTCGGAGACCCAGTACTTC. This chain uses TRBV20-1 with TRBJ2-5; 7 bases agree with TRBD1. This CDR3 comprises 15 residues. Germline CDR1 is DFQATT and CDR2 is SNEGSKA (reference sequence). V shed 0 bases and J 5 bases; nucleotides not matched to a gene: 9.

This clonotype came up a few times. V and J are TRBV19 and TRBJ2-3, with no clear D. The CDR3 has 15 amino acids. Germline CDR1 is LNHDA and CDR2 is SQIVND (reference sequence). V was pared by 1 base and J by 1 base, with 9 bases between. CDR3 sequence: CASSIVSRGTDTQYF. Written as DNA, the CDR3 is TGTGCCAGTAGTATAGTGAGTCGGGGCACAGATACGCAGTATTTT.